These T cell receptor beta chains were read from a single sample in a study of T-cell reconstitution after alpha-beta-depleted transplantation in children. Each CDR3 protein gets one entry after TCRdb re-called the PCR reads with MiXCR. Of about 600,000 distinct CDR3 sequences listed, 10% to 15% were seen once; the top ten hold over 2%. The source material was PBMCs, mostly from graft donor cells, sampled 360 days after TCRalphabeta/CD19-depleted stem cell transplant. The receptors shown here come from a male patient aged 5 to 17 who had a stem cell transplant for acute myeloid leukemia, so the T cells may come from the graft donor. The CDR3 runs from the conserved cysteine through the conserved F or W. Each record gives: J gene, clone size, V gene, CDR3 protein. For some rows the clone size is stated as once, few or many, or as a class when expanded; others skip it.

J gene: TRBJ2-2; clone size: NA; V gene: TRBV4-3; CDR3 protein: CASSPSLAGRTGELFF
J gene: TRBJ2-3; clone size: NA; V gene: TRBV7-3; CDR3 protein: CASSLTWGQEGNTQYF
J gene: TRBJ2-5; clone size: many; V gene: TRBV5-4; CDR3 protein: CASSRITGGRETQYF
J gene: TRBJ2-7; clone size: NA; V gene: TRBV4-1; CDR3 protein: CASSQVEDGELRNSYEQYF
J gene: TRBJ2-3; clone size: many; V gene: TRBV9; CDR3 protein: CASSVRTGDTQYF
J gene: TRBJ2-1; clone size: NA; V gene: TRBV7-3; CDR3 protein: CASSPHGSYNEQFF
J gene: TRBJ2-1; clone size: once; V gene: TRBV7-3; CDR3 protein: CASNSRSGDEQFF
J gene: TRBJ2-7; clone size: few; V gene: TRBV4-2; CDR3 protein: CASSQEMRVQTYEQYF
J gene: TRBJ2-4; clone size: few; V gene: TRBV20-1; CDR3 protein: CSEGTGGNIQYF
J gene: TRBJ2-7; clone size: NA; V gene: TRBV5-1; CDR3 protein: CASSSGLNPRDRKYEQYF
J gene: TRBJ2-1; clone size: few; V gene: TRBV4-3; CDR3 protein: CASSQDTRAYNEQFF
J gene: TRBJ2-7; clone size: many; V gene: TRBV28; CDR3 protein: CASSFNPGLNSYEQYF
J gene: TRBJ2-7; clone size: NA; V gene: TRBV18; CDR3 protein: CASSPRQGAPLYEQYF
J gene: TRBJ2-3; clone size: few; V gene: TRBV10-3; CDR3 protein: CAISQLQGASTDTQYF
J gene: TRBJ1-4; clone size: few; V gene: TRBV7-2; CDR3 protein: CASSSTTNRGPEKLFF
J gene: TRBJ2-5; clone size: many; V gene: TRBV7-8; CDR3 protein: CASSVLQETQYF
J gene: TRBJ2-7; clone size: NA; V gene: TRBV5-1; CDR3 protein: CASSLRDRSPYEQYF
J gene: TRBJ2-3; clone size: NA; V gene: TRBV5-1; CDR3 protein: CALEGFFREGQGRTDTQYF
J gene: TRBJ2-7; clone size: many; V gene: TRBV29-1; CDR3 protein: CSVVLVPYEQYF
J gene: TRBJ1-1; clone size: many; V gene: TRBV20-1; CDR3 protein: CSAIEGNTEAFF
J gene: TRBJ2-1; clone size: few; V gene: TRBV7-2; CDR3 protein: CASSPLGQGKNEQFF
J gene: TRBJ2-2; clone size: few; V gene: TRBV4-3; CDR3 protein: CASSQEGGGGFANTGELFF
J gene: TRBJ2-5; clone size: NA; V gene: TRBV3-1; CDR3 protein: CASSQVRRETQYF
J gene: TRBJ2-5; clone size: many; V gene: TRBV20-1; CDR3 protein: CSARWGYQETQYF
J gene: TRBJ2-2; clone size: few; V gene: TRBV7-3; CDR3 protein: CASSLLRTSGGITGELFF
J gene: TRBJ2-1; clone size: few; V gene: TRBV4-3; CDR3 protein: CASSQDGPSGFYNEQFF
J gene: TRBJ2-7; clone size: NA; V gene: TRBV7-2; CDR3 protein: CASRWDSLYEQYF
J gene: TRBJ1-2; clone size: NA; V gene: TRBV7-9; CDR3 protein: CASFTGASLNYGYTF
J gene: TRBJ2-3; clone size: few; V gene: TRBV12-3/TRBV12-4; CDR3 protein: CASSLPRVTDTQYF
J gene: TRBJ2-7; clone size: NA; V gene: TRBV24-1; CDR3 protein: CATSSAGHEQYF
J gene: TRBJ2-1; clone size: few; V gene: TRBV5-1; CDR3 protein: CASSSVVAGPLGYNEQFF
J gene: TRBJ1-1; clone size: NA; V gene: TRBV7-9; CDR3 protein: CASSLGPGRNTEAFF
J gene: TRBJ2-1; clone size: few; V gene: TRBV9; CDR3 protein: CASSGGLAAPYNEQFF
J gene: TRBJ1-6; clone size: few; V gene: TRBV5-1; CDR3 protein: CASSINSVRSPLHF
J gene: TRBJ1-5; clone size: NA; V gene: TRBV6-5; CDR3 protein: CASSYEYPANQPQHF
J gene: TRBJ2-5; clone size: many; V gene: TRBV12-3/TRBV12-4; CDR3 protein: CASTYYAGEETQYF
J gene: TRBJ1-5; clone size: NA; V gene: TRBV4-2; CDR3 protein: CASSADRVQPQHF
J gene: TRBJ1-6; clone size: NA; V gene: TRBV4-2; CDR3 protein: CASSQTGTGNSPLHF
J gene: TRBJ2-2; clone size: many; V gene: TRBV24-1; CDR3 protein: CATSAFLTGAYYTGELFF
J gene: TRBJ2-6; clone size: few; V gene: TRBV29-1; CDR3 protein: CSVGVGGRANVLTF
J gene: TRBJ2-5; clone size: NA; V gene: TRBV7-8; CDR3 protein: CASRNARMETQYF
J gene: TRBJ2-1; clone size: many; V gene: TRBV7-3; CDR3 protein: CASRGLASNEQFF
J gene: TRBJ2-7; clone size: few; V gene: TRBV12-3/TRBV12-4; CDR3 protein: CASSRTSGSHEQYF
J gene: TRBJ1-5; clone size: few; V gene: TRBV5-1; CDR3 protein: CASSLLGEETQPQHF
J gene: TRBJ2-7; clone size: NA; V gene: TRBV7-2; CDR3 protein: CASSFPFGESLTYEQYF